This T cell receptor beta chain came from a study of cytomegalovirus exposure and HLA in healthy donors. The germline gives CDR1 MNHEY, CDR2 SVGAGI. The CDR3 contains 13 residues. Trimming at V came to 6 bases and at J to 3 bases, leaving 4 bases not matched to a gene. As concerns this clone: Its antigen is unknown.

Whole-study findings and limits: Subsequent analysis of the approximately 110 validation repertoires found a tendency for first-cohort TCR clusters to co-occur. Rare TCR sequences predominated, though certain public TCRs were found in many donors. Confirmation in vitro established that a few CMV-associated chains were specific for CMV antigens.

Some clones are missing from TCRdb's copy, which holds only in-frame ones; the method was immunoSEQ multiplex PCR. This table has 180,000 or so clones, around 86% appearing once. The sequencing sample was made of PBMCs. The receptor was derived from a man younger than 45 in good health and CMV-seropositive. V gene TRBV6-5 combines with J gene TRBJ2-7; 8 nucleotides align to TRBD1. DNA of the CDR3: TGTGCCAGCAGCGCGACAGGGGACTACGAGCAGTACTTC. It translates to CASSATGDYEQYF.